This T cell receptor beta chain was recovered during a study of shared clonotypes between healthy human individuals. Study-wide context: Each donor contributed plates that comprised three CD4 naive, three CD4 memory, two CD8 naive and one CD8 memory.

Findings of the study overall: Generation of non-shared clonotypes was less probable than generation of clonotypes shared by all four donors.

In regard to this clone: The antigen is unknown.

The donors, all of them Caucasian adults, lived in Nashville, Tennessee. Deep-level settings were used for running the assay. Profiled with immunoSEQ multiplex PCR; TCRdb holds only in-frame clones, not every one. The profile shows roughly 680,000 clones, over 60% of them singletons. What was sequenced was memory CD4+ T cells sorted from blood. As to subset: CD45RA-negative fraction. The clonotype originates from a woman in her twenties or thirties in good health.

CDR3: CASSFSGMNTEAFF. The CDR3 DNA reads as TGCGCCAGCAGCTTTTCAGGGATGAACACTGAAGCTTTCTTT. This chain joins TRBV5-1 and TRBJ1-1, with a tentative D call TRBD1 (5 bases). The CDR3 contains 14 residues. V was cut by 2 bases and J by 0 bases, with 8 bases left in between. CDR1 and CDR2 from the germline V gene are SGHRS and YFSETQ. Full variable domain (rest looked up from reference TRBV5-1 and TRBJ1-1): KAGVTQTPRYLIKTRGQQVTLSCSPISGHRSVSWYQQTPGQGLQFLFEYFSETQRNKGNFPGRFSGRQFSNSRSEMNVSTLELGDSALYLCASSFSGMNTEAFFGQGTRLTVV.